The clone carrying this T cell receptor beta chain was observed many times. This entry comes from a study of T cells in Graves' hyperthyroidism and ophthalmopathy. J gave up 4 bases and V 1 base, and 2 bases lay outside the gene matches. The germline V gene has CDR1 MDHEN and CDR2 SYDVKM. The length of the CDR3 is 14 residues. Amplified TCR beta CDR3 regions came from RNA transcripts. During a first-round RT-PCR of the TCR CDR3, the HTBI primer set was used. MiXCR, run by TCRdb on the multiplex PCR reads, gives a single entry per CDR3 protein. The profile shows approximately 300,000 distinct CDR3 sequences, roughly a fifth of them singletons.

This chain joins TRBV28 and TRBJ2-3; 7 bases align to TRBD2. This sequence was found in a man between 50 and 59 years old with Graves' ophthalmopathy. The specimen was blood. CDR3 coding DNA: TGTGCCAGCAGTTTATCCCGGGGGGCAGATACGCAGTATTTT. Its translation is CASSLSRGADTQYF.